This T cell receptor beta chain originates from a study of T cells in tuberculosis. Whole-study findings and limits: Smaller alpha distances in active tuberculosis partly reflected shorter CDR3-alpha lengths. Selection depended on which cryopreserved specimens were available. GMM-specific TCRs were nearer to active tuberculosis alpha repertoires, suggesting expansion.

Concerning this clone: Its antigen is unknown.

The V and J ends lost 6 bases and 3 bases, in that order; junction bases with no gene match: 5. The CDR3 contains 14 residues. Germline assignment: CDR1 MNHNY and CDR2 SVGAGI (reference sequence). TCRdb's copy holds only in-frame clones and misses some; the assay was immunoSEQ multiplex PCR. The top ten clones hold approximately 6.2% of a sample with about 31,000 clones, 95% to 97% of them seen once. Sequencing was carried out using PBMCs. The V gene is TRBV6-6, the J gene TRBJ2-7, with 10 bases matching TRBD1. The receptor was isolated from a donor aged 10 to 29 with latent tuberculosis or without tuberculosis infection. CDR3 amino acids: CASSSGTGDYEQYF. The CDR3 DNA sequence: TGTGCCAGCAGCTCCGGGACAGGGGACTACGAGCAGTACTTC.